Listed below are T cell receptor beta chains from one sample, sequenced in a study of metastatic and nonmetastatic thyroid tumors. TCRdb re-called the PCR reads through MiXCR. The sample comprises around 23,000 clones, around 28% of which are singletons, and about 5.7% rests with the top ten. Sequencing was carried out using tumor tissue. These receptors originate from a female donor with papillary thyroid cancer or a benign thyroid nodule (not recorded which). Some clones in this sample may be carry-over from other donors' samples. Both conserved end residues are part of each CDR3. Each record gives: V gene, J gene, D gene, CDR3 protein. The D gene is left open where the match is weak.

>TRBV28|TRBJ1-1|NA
CASVINSRVGAFF
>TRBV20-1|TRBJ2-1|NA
CSATEGSYNEQFF
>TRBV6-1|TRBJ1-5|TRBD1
CASRSETGNQPQHF
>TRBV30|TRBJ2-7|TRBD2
CAWSEAGVLAAYEQYF
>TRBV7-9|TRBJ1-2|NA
CASSVVGQSYGYTF
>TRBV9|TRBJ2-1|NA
CASSPFEEGSSYNEQFF
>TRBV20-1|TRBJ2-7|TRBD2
CSAPTLAEVYEQYF
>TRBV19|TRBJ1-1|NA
CASSTTILETEAFF
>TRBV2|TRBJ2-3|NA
CASRDTDTQYF
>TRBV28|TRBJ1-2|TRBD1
CASSLGGQSGTYGYTF
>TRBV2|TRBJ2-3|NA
CATKGTDTQYF
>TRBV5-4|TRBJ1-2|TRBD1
CASSPLQGVDGYGYTF
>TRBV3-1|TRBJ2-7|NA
CASSHSGNYEQYF
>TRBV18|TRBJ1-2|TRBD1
CASSTNGQGAYGYTF
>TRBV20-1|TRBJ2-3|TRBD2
CSAGLSGTTDTQYF
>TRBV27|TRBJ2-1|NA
CASSIPGGNEQFF
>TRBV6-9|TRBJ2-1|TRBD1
CARSGGTGTGNEPGQFF
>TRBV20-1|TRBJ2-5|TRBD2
CSARGITSGGVQETQYF
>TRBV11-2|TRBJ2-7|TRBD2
CASSPLRSSAGTSDEQYF
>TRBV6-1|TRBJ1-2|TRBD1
CASSEDRGLGYTF
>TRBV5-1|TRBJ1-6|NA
CASSLDDARSPLHF
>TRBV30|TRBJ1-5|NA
CAWSVWGQPGQPQHF
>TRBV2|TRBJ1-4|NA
CASSDDQARGEKLFF
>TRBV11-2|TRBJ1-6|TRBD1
CASSSPLGQVNSPLHF
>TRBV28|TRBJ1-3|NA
CASSFTVENTIYF
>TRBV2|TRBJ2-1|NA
CASSGQHNEQFF
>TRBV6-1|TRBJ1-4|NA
CVSSAIFRDTNEKLFF
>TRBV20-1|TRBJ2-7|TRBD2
CSARQSAGLADEQYF
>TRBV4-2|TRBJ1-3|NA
CASSLTMTVSSGNTIYF
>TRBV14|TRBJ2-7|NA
CASSQGFAGYYEQYF
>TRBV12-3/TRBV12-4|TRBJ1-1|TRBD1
CASSGRGRETEAFF